This T cell receptor beta chain was found in a study of shared clonotypes between healthy human individuals. For this clone: Other DNA sequences within the sample encode an identical CDR3.

The V gene's germline CDR1 is WNHNN and CDR2 SYGVQD (reference sequence). CDR3 size: 14 residues. V was trimmed by 3 bases and J by 3 bases, leaving 10 bases between them. Terminally differentiated effector memory CD45RA+ cells were left out of the naive CD8 fraction, which was CD45RO-negative and positively selected for CCR7. Tens of thousands of T cell genomes, or roughly 200 ng DNA, went into the sorted-subset replicate PCRs. As processed by the authors: From ImmunoSEQ came sequences covering only the junction and carrying no quality scores, so filtering differed. Measured with immunoSEQ multiplex PCR; TCRdb has only the in-frame clones, and not every one. The V and J calls and clone size come from that table; D and trimming were worked out from the DNA. Among about 1,900,000 clones listed, around 96% were seen once.

Material: naive CD8+ T cells sorted from blood. The chain joins TRBV10-1 to TRBJ2-3; D might be TRBD2 (6 bases). This sequence originates from a man aged 18 to 29 in good health. Written as DNA, the CDR3 is TGCGCCAGCAGTGATAGCCGGGGGACAGATACGCAGTATTTT. Protein: CASSDSRGTDTQYF.